The 23 T cell receptor beta chains in this list originate from one sample, sequenced in a study of blood T cell repertoires in COVID-19. Using immunoSEQ multiplex PCR, the repertoire was profiled, and TCRdb retains in-frame clones only, with some absent. This sample has about 500,000 clones, with 85% to 90% found just once. Specimen: peripheral blood. The receptors here all came from a woman in her forties or fifties with COVID-19, enrolled during active disease.

The rearrangement uses TRBV6-1 and TRBJ1-2; D is perhaps TRBD1 (5 bases). The germline CDR1 and CDR2 sequences are MNHNS and SASEGT. The V and J ends lost 2 bases and 3 bases respectively, with 10 bases between them. This CDR3 region has 14 residues. This CDR3 reads CASSEYRGDYGYTF. In DNA form, the CDR3 reads TGTGCCAGCAGTGAATATCGGGGGGACTATGGCTACACCTTC.

The V and J genes are TRBV27 and TRBJ2-3; 7 bases line up with TRBD1. Germline-derived CDR1 and CDR2 are MNHEY and SMNVEV (reference sequence). J was trimmed by 0 bases and V by 7 bases; bases with no gene match: 4. The CDR3 has 14 amino acids. CDR3 region: CASTRGQSTDTQYF. The CDR3 bases are TGTGCCAGCACGAGGGGGCAAAGCACAGATACGCAGTATTTT.

This chain connects TRBV19 to TRBJ1-1, with 10 bases that match TRBD1. CDR1 and CDR2 (germline): LNHDA, SQIVND (reference sequence). The CDR3 sequence is 16 residues long. The V segment lost 7 bases and the J segment 6 bases; nucleotides outside the gene matches: 14. The CDR3 loop reads CASILAGDRGGSEAFF. The CDR3 coding sequence is TGTGCCAGTATACTGGCCGGGGACAGGGGTGGGTCTGAAGCTTTCTTT.

The chain joins TRBV4-2 to TRBJ2-1; tentative D call: TRBD2 (6 bases). CDR1 is LGHNA, CDR2 YNFKEQ, per germline. The V and J ends lost 0 bases and 10 bases respectively, with 7 bases between them. This CDR3 region has 12 residues. The CDR3 DNA reads TGTGCCAGCAGCCAAGAGAGCGGGGAGCAGTTCTTC. Protein product: CASSQESGEQFF.

The J gene is TRBJ2-3, the V gene TRBV5-4; 7 bases line up with TRBD2. The CDR3 length is 15 residues. V was pared by 2 bases and J by 5 bases, with 8 bases of the junction left unmatched. Germline V gene lookup returns CDR1 SGHNT and CDR2 YYREEE (reference sequence). CDR3 sequence (DNA): TGTGCCAGCAGCTTCGACGGGGGGACGGGAGATACGCAGTATTTT. This codes for CASSFDGGTGDTQYF.

This clone was seen only a few times. J is TRBJ1-4 and V is TRBV18; D perhaps matches TRBD1 (6 bases). This CDR3 is 16 amino acids long. Germline-derived CDR1 and CDR2 are KGHSH and LQKENI. The V gene lost 4 bases and the J gene lost 5 bases, with 17 bases spanning the gap. The CDR3 region is CASSHPSRGGNEKLFF. CDR3 DNA: TGTGCCAGCTCACATCCCAGCAGGGGAGGGAATGAAAAACTGTTTTTT.

The chain carries TRBV6-5 and TRBJ2-6, with TRBD1 as a possible D gene (5 bases). The V end was cut by 5 bases, the J end by 0 bases, with 8 bases between. This CDR3 region has 15 residues. CDR1 MNHEY and CDR2 SVGAGI come from the germline V gene. The CDR3 spells CASSQGNSGANVLTF. The CDR3 bases are TGTGCCAGCAGTCAGGGCAACTCTGGGGCCAACGTCCTGACTTTC.

The chain combines TRBV5-1 with TRBJ2-2; perhaps TRBD2 as D (6 bases). Trimming removed 4 bases at V and 2 bases at J, with 21 bases between. The germline gives CDR1 SGHRS, CDR2 YFSETQ. The CDR3 covers 18 residues. This CDR3 reads CASSPGGRSGINTGELFF. As DNA, the CDR3 is TGCGCCAGCAGCCCCGGGGGTAGGTCAGGTATCAACACCGGGGAGCTGTTTTTT.

The chain combines TRBV30 with TRBJ2-1; D perhaps matches TRBD2 (6 bases). Trimming removed 4 bases from V and 2 bases from J, with 15 bases in between. CDR1 is GTSNPN and CDR2 is SVGIG in the germline V gene (reference sequence). The CDR3 has 15 amino acids. CDR3 loop: CAWTPGSGAYNEQFF. Here the CDR3 DNA reads TGTGCCTGGACCCCAGGTAGCGGTGCCTACAATGAGCAGTTCTTC.

The chain is built from TRBV27 and TRBJ2-1; the D is unclear. CDR3 size: 16 residues. Trimming took 4 bases from V and 0 from J, leaving 13 bases between them. The germline CDR1 and CDR2 sequences are MNHEY and SMNVEV (reference sequence). The CDR3 is CASSSGIHSSYNEQFF. DNA of the CDR3: TGTGCCAGCAGTTCAGGTATTCACAGCTCCTACAATGAGCAGTTCTTC.

The chain joins TRBV3-1 (or the pseudogene TRBV3-2) to TRBJ1-3, with D possibly being TRBD1 (6 bases). The CDR3 totals 11 residues. Germline values: CDR1 LGHDT, CDR2 YNNKEL (reference sequence). The V and J ends lost 4 bases and 11 bases respectively, with 9 bases between them. The CDR3 DNA is TGTGCCAGCAGCCTACAGGGTTCCATATATTTT. Its protein is CASSLQGSIYF.

The rearrangement uses TRBV5-1 and TRBJ2-6; D uncertain. The germline CDR1 and CDR2 sequences are SGHRS and YFSETQ. This CDR3 has 16 amino acids. V gave up 0 bases and J gave up 0 bases, with 7 bases separating them. CDR3 protein: CASSLGEHSGANVLTF. The CDR3, as DNA: TGCGCCAGCAGCTTGGGTGAACACTCTGGGGCCAACGTCCTGACTTTC.

The chain has TRBV27 and TRBJ1-1, with a tentative D call TRBD1 (6 bases). The germline V gene encodes CDR1 MNHEY and CDR2 SMNVEV (reference sequence). Trimming shortened V by 6 bases and J by 1 base, and 12 bases separated the two germline ends. The CDR3 totals 14 residues. In DNA form, the CDR3 reads TGTGCCAGCAGCCTACAGGGTTGGAACACTGAAGCTTTCTTT. This encodes CASSLQGWNTEAFF.

J is TRBJ1-3 and V is TRBV15; D gene uncertain. Trimming took 0 bases from V and 4 from J, leaving 13 bases between them. The CDR3 loop spans 16 amino acids. Germline lookup yields CDR1 LNHNV and CDR2 YYDKDF (reference sequence). The CDR3 nucleotides are TGTGCCACCAGCAGAGATGCCAGCTCGGGGGGAAACACCATATATTTT. This codes for CATSRDASSGGNTIYF. The full variable domain, with the rest looked up from reference TRBV15 and TRBJ1-3, is DAMVIQNPRYQVTQFGKPVTLSCSQTLNHNVMYWYQQKSSQAPKLLFHYYDKDFNNEADTPDNFQSRRPNTSFCFLDIRSPGLGDTAMYLCATSRDASSGGNTIYFGEGSWLTVV.

The CDR3 DNA sequence: TGTGCCAGTAGTATAGTCCGCAGGGGGAACACTGAAGCTTTCTTT. Its protein is CASSIVRRGNTEAFF. The chain uses TRBV19 and TRBJ1-1; D possibly corresponds to TRBD1 (6 bases). V shed 1 base and J shed 1 base, with 10 bases lying between them. CDR1 and CDR2 from the germline V gene are LNHDA and SQIVND (reference sequence). The CDR3 extends over 15 amino acids.

The chain has TRBV6-5 and TRBJ1-2, with a tentative D call TRBD1 (6 bases). The V and J ends lost 6 bases and 3 bases respectively, with 11 bases between them. CDR3 length: 13 residues. The V gene's germline CDR1 is MNHEY and CDR2 SVGAGI. CDR3 amino acids: CASRAGGDYGYTF. Here the CDR3 DNA reads TGTGCCAGCAGGGCGGGGGGCGACTATGGCTACACCTTC.

The chain carries TRBV10-1 and TRBJ1-3; no clear D gene. V lost 1 base and J lost 2, with 9 bases in between. CDR1 is WNHNN, CDR2 SYGVQD, per germline (reference sequence). The CDR3 is made up of 15 amino acids. The CDR3 region is CASSEYLGPGNTIYF. DNA for the CDR3: TGCGCCAGCAGTGAGTACCTCGGTCCTGGAAACACCATATATTTT.

The sample holds one count of this clone. CDR3 DNA: TGTGCCAGCAGTTACGTAAGCACAGATACGCAGTATTTT. It translates to CASSYVSTDTQYF. The J gene is TRBJ2-3, the V gene TRBV6-5; D is unclear. The germline gives CDR1 MNHEY, CDR2 SVGAGI. This CDR3 spans 13 amino acids. V was shortened by 2 bases and J by 0 bases, with 3 bases between the two germline ends.

The CDR3 sequence: CASSARGWRSYNEQFF. The DNA of the CDR3 is TGTGCCAGCAGCGCTAGGGGGTGGCGGTCCTACAATGAGCAGTTCTTC. The J gene is TRBJ2-1, the V gene TRBV7-9, with TRBD1 as a possible D gene (6 bases). With 5 bases removed from V and 1 base from J, the gap between germline ends came to 15 bases. Germline V gives CDR1 SEHNR, CDR2 FQNEAQ (reference sequence). The CDR3 extends over 16 amino acids.

Here the CDR3 DNA reads TGTGCCACCGGTCCGTTAGCGGGGGGGCCTCTTCCCGGGGAGCTGTTTTTT. Protein product: CATGPLAGGPLPGELFF. The V call is TRBV24-1, the J call TRBJ2-2; 11 bases are a match to TRBD2. The CDR3 totals 17 residues. V lost 9 bases and J lost 6; bases outside the gene matches: 14. Germline CDR1 reads KGHDR; CDR2 reads SFDVKD.

The chain carries TRBV6-5 and TRBJ2-7; 7 bases map to TRBD2. The CDR3 covers 14 residues. Germline assignment: CDR1 MNHEY and CDR2 SVGAGI. V shed 2 bases and J 2 bases; nucleotides not matched to a gene: 3. Here the CDR3 DNA reads TGTGCCAGCAGTTACCGGGACTACACCTACGAGCAGTACTTC. Translation: CASSYRDYTYEQYF.

About this clone itself: At one end the junction does not follow the germline gene, possibly because of a read error. The chain couples TRBV2 to TRBJ1-3; 7 bases agree with TRBD1. This CDR3 spans 15 amino acids. Germline V gene lookup returns CDR1 SNHLY and CDR2 FYNNEI. The CDR3 DNA reads as TGTGCCAGCAGTGAAGCCGCGAGTCGAGGGGGGACAGTTCTTTTT. Translated: CASSEAASRGGTVLF.

DNA for the CDR3: TGTGCCAGCAGAGGAACGCGAGGTGGCTACACCTTC. This gives the protein CASRGTRGGYTF. The chain has TRBV6-5 and TRBJ1-2; no firm D call. CDR3 size: 12 residues. Deletions cut 6 bases from V and 7 bases from J, with 12 bases between. The germline V gene has CDR1 MNHEY and CDR2 SVGAGI.